A selection of T cell receptor beta chains follows, all from one sample in a study of post-analysis software for immune sequencing data. TCRdb reprocessed the PCR reads via MiXCR and lists one record per CDR3 protein. The sample includes a few hundred thousand distinct CDR3 sequences, over 35% of them seen just once. The sample consisted of blood. These receptors all come from a girl aged 10-17 years with multiple sclerosis. Each CDR3 is given with its conserved first and last residue. Each record gives: J gene, V gene, clone size, CDR3 length, D gene, CDR3 DNA, CDR3 protein. D genes are given only for firm matches. Only part of the rows carry a size: once, few, many, or a class if the clone is expanded.

J: TRBJ2-5; V: TRBV6-5; size: NA; length: 13; D: NA; DNA: TGTGCCAGCAGGAGTAGCGCGAAAGAGACCCAGTACTTC; CDR3: CASRSSAKETQYF
J: TRBJ2-5; V: TRBV20-1; size: NA; length: 11; D: NA; DNA: TGCAGTGCTAGAGAATTGGAGACCCAGTACTTC; CDR3: CSARELETQYF
J: TRBJ1-5; V: TRBV20-1; size: NA; length: 15; D: TRBD1; DNA: TGCAGTGCTGGATACAGGGGTGAGAGCAATCAGCCCCAGCATTTT; CDR3: CSAGYRGESNQPQHF
J: TRBJ2-4; V: TRBV9; size: NA; length: 12; D: TRBD1; DNA: TGTGCCAGCAGCACAGGGGGCCACGGGCAGTACTTC; CDR3: CASSTGGHGQYF
J: TRBJ2-7; V: TRBV20-1; size: NA; length: 14; D: TRBD1; DNA: TGCAGTGCCCGGGCACAGGGGGCGGGCCACGAGCAGTACTTC; CDR3: CSARAQGAGHEQYF
J: TRBJ2-7; V: TRBV11-2; size: few; length: 14; D: NA; DNA: TGTGCCAGCAGCTCCGGGACCGACACCTACGAGCAGTACTTC; CDR3: CASSSGTDTYEQYF
J: TRBJ2-1; V: TRBV28; size: few; length: 17; D: TRBD2; DNA: TGTGCCAGCAGTCCCTCCGGGACTAGCGGGAGGGTGAATGAGCAGTTCTTC; CDR3: CASSPSGTSGRVNEQFF
J: TRBJ1-1; V: TRBV29-1; size: NA; length: 13; D: NA; DNA: TGCAGCGGCCGACAGCCCATGAACACTGAAGCTTTCTTT; CDR3: CSGRQPMNTEAFF
J: TRBJ2-1; V: TRBV6-4; size: once; length: 17; D: TRBD2; DNA: TGTGCCAGCAGTGAATACGGACTAGCGGTCTCCTACAATGAGCAGTTCTTC; CDR3: CASSEYGLAVSYNEQFF
J: TRBJ2-5; V: TRBV5-8; size: NA; length: 15; D: TRBD1; DNA: TGTGCCAGCAGCTTGAGGACAGGGGGCGTAGAGACCCAGTACTTC; CDR3: CASSLRTGGVETQYF
J: TRBJ1-5; V: TRBV20-1; size: NA; length: 13; D: NA; DNA: TGCAGTGCCCCTATGGGGTGGAATCCGCCCCAGCATTTT; CDR3: CSAPMGWNPPQHF
J: TRBJ2-1; V: TRBV6-1; size: NA; length: 15; D: TRBD2; DNA: TGTGCCAGCAGTGCACTAGCGAGCTCCTACAATGAGCAGTTCTTC; CDR3: CASSALASSYNEQFF
J: TRBJ2-5; V: TRBV12-3/TRBV12-4; size: few; length: 16; D: NA; DNA: TGTGCCAGCAGTTTAGCGCTAACCGGAGACGGGGAGACCCAGTACTTC; CDR3: CASSLALTGDGETQYF
J: TRBJ2-2; V: TRBV20-1; size: NA; length: 15; D: NA; DNA: TGCAGTGCTAGTCCGGGTCGTATGGACACCGGGGAGCTGTTTTTT; CDR3: CSASPGRMDTGELFF
J: TRBJ1-2; V: TRBV28; size: NA; length: 14; D: NA; DNA: TGTGCCAGCAGTTCCGACGCGGTGATTCGTGGCTACACCTTC; CDR3: CASSSDAVIRGYTF
J: TRBJ2-7; V: TRBV6-2/TRBV6-3; size: NA; length: 14; D: TRBD2; DNA: TGTGCCAGCAGTTCGACTAGCGGATACAATGAGCAGTACTTC; CDR3: CASSSTSGYNEQYF
J: TRBJ1-5; V: TRBV20-1; size: few; length: 15; D: TRBD1; DNA: TGCAGTGCCCCCGAGACAGGGTTTAGCAATCAGCCCCAGCATTTT; CDR3: CSAPETGFSNQPQHF
J: TRBJ2-1; V: TRBV15; size: few; length: 14; D: NA; DNA: TGTGCCACCAGCAGAGGGTGGCAGGGGAAGGAGCAGTTCTTC; CDR3: CATSRGWQGKEQFF
J: TRBJ2-3; V: TRBV28; size: NA; length: 17; D: NA; DNA: TGTGCCAGCAGTTTAAAAACCGGGGGGCAAACTGGCGGTACGCAGTATTTT; CDR3: CASSLKTGGQTGGTQYF
J: TRBJ1-2; V: TRBV19; size: NA; length: 12; D: NA; DNA: TGTGCCAGTAGTAGGACAGACGATGGCTACACCTTC; CDR3: CASSRTDDGYTF
J: TRBJ1-4; V: TRBV4-2; size: NA; length: 16; D: TRBD1; DNA: TGTGCCAGCAGCCTCCAACCGGGACAGGGACATGAAAAACTGTTTTTT; CDR3: CASSLQPGQGHEKLFF
J: TRBJ2-1; V: TRBV20-1; size: NA; length: 17; D: TRBD2; DNA: TGCAGTGCTAGGGGCCTTCGACTAGCGGGAGGGACAGGTGAGCAGTGCTTC; CDR3: CSARGLRLAGGTGEQCF
J: TRBJ2-5; V: TRBV5-1; size: NA; length: 15; D: TRBD2; DNA: TGCGCCAGCAGCTTGGAGTTAGCGGGTGGGGAGACCCAGTACTTC; CDR3: CASSLELAGGETQYF
J: TRBJ1-6; V: TRBV9; size: NA; length: 12; D: NA; DNA: TGTGCCAGCAGCGTATATAATTCACCCCTCCACTTT; CDR3: CASSVYNSPLHF
J: TRBJ1-1; V: TRBV7-3; size: NA; length: 13; D: NA; DNA: TGTGCCAGCAGCACCCAGACAGGCACTGAAGCTTTCTTT; CDR3: CASSTQTGTEAFF
J: TRBJ2-5; V: TRBV5-1; size: NA; length: 16; D: TRBD2; DNA: TGCGCCAGCAGCTTGAACAGCGGGAGGGCCGGGGAGACCCAGTACTTC; CDR3: CASSLNSGRAGETQYF
J: TRBJ2-7; V: TRBV6-1; size: NA; length: 14; D: NA; DNA: TGTGCCAGCAGTGAAGAGGGGGGAATCTACGAGCAGTACTTC; CDR3: CASSEEGGIYEQYF
J: TRBJ2-7; V: TRBV5-1; size: once; length: 14; D: NA; DNA: TGCGCCAGCAGCTTGTTACAAGGTGATTCCGAGCAGTACTTC; CDR3: CASSLLQGDSEQYF
J: TRBJ1-2; V: TRBV7-9; size: few; length: 17; D: NA; DNA: TGTGCCAGCAGCTTAAGAGAAGAGGTCGGGCGGGACTATGGCTACACCTTC; CDR3: CASSLREEVGRDYGYTF
J: TRBJ1-2; V: TRBV20-1; size: NA; length: 15; D: NA; DNA: TGCAGTGCTCTAGCCCGACAGACCAACAACTATGGCTACACCTTC; CDR3: CSALARQTNNYGYTF
J: TRBJ1-2; V: TRBV28; size: NA; length: 13; D: NA; DNA: TGTGCCAGCAGTGATGCCGGGGGCTATGGCTACACCTTC; CDR3: CASSDAGGYGYTF
J: TRBJ2-7; V: TRBV27; size: NA; length: 14; D: NA; DNA: TGTGCCAGCAGGCGTGTGGTTAGCTCCTACGAGCAGTACTTC; CDR3: CASRRVVSSYEQYF
J: TRBJ2-7; V: TRBV10-3; size: NA; length: 16; D: TRBD1; DNA: TGTGCCATCGGGAGATACGGGACAGTCCTCTCCTACGAGCAGTACTTC; CDR3: CAIGRYGTVLSYEQYF
J: TRBJ2-7; V: TRBV20-1; size: once; length: 14; D: TRBD2; DNA: TGCAGTGCTAGTGGGGGGGGAAACTCCTACGAGCAGTACTTC; CDR3: CSASGGGNSYEQYF
J: TRBJ2-5; V: TRBV27; size: NA; length: 12; D: NA; DNA: TGTGCCAGCAGTTCGTACCAAGAGACCCAGTACTTC; CDR3: CASSSYQETQYF
J: TRBJ2-1; V: TRBV27; size: NA; length: 16; D: TRBD2; DNA: TGTGCCAGCAGTTCCCTAGGAGCGGGAGTGGGGAATGAGCAGTTCTTC; CDR3: CASSSLGAGVGNEQFF
J: TRBJ2-7; V: TRBV7-9; size: NA; length: 15; D: TRBD2; DNA: TGTGCCAGCAGCTTAAACAGCGGGATGGACAACGAGCAGTACTTC; CDR3: CASSLNSGMDNEQYF
J: TRBJ1-1; V: TRBV9; size: NA; length: 13; D: NA; DNA: TGTGCCAGCAGCCCAATCCCCCCTCCGGGAGCTTTCTTT; CDR3: CASSPIPPPGAFF
J: TRBJ2-2; V: TRBV27; size: NA; length: 16; D: TRBD1; DNA: TGTGCCAGCAGAGGGCGACAGGGGGCGAACACCGGGGAGCTGTTTTTT; CDR3: CASRGRQGANTGELFF
J: TRBJ2-7; V: TRBV7-6; size: few; length: 14; D: NA; DNA: TGTGCCAGCAGCCCGGACAGATTTTCCTACGAGCAGTACTTC; CDR3: CASSPDRFSYEQYF
J: TRBJ2-7; V: TRBV28; size: few; length: 16; D: TRBD2; DNA: TGTGCCAGCAGTTTATGGGTGCGGGAGGAAACCTACGAGCAGTACTTC; CDR3: CASSLWVREETYEQYF
J: TRBJ2-5; V: TRBV20-1; size: few; length: 16; D: NA; DNA: TGCAGTGCAGCCGACAGGGGACTACCCTACCAAGAGACCCAGTACTTC; CDR3: CSAADRGLPYQETQYF